This T cell receptor (beta chain) appears in the sequencing data of a study of blood T cell repertoires in COVID-19. Profiling relied on immunoSEQ multiplex PCR, and the TCRdb table lists in-frame clones only, not all of them. The repertoire holds 390,000 or so clones, with 75% to 90% as singletons. The V gene lost 3 bases and the J gene lost 5 bases, with 13 bases spanning the gap. The germline V gene encodes CDR1 SGHTA and CDR2 FQGNSA. CDR3 length: 14 residues. Two negative PCRs, clearance, or symptom resolution were required of recovered Cohort 3 donors. The TCR was taken from a man aged 18 to 29 who had recovered from COVID-19. The sequencing input was PBMCs or T cells enriched from blood (not recorded which). The chain has TRBV7-2 and TRBJ2-5; tentatively, D is TRBD1 (6 bases). The DNA for the CDR3 is TGTGCCAGCAGCTTCCAACAGGGAAGGGAGACCCAGTACTTC. Protein sequence: CASSFQQGRETQYF.